These T cell receptor beta chains were read from a single sample in a study of T cell responses to AZD1222 COVID-19 vaccine. This table comes from immunoSEQ multiplex PCR, and its TCRdb copy is limited to in-frame clones, with some not included. There are 150,000 or so clones in the sample; roughly nine tenths occur only once, and about 4% lies in the top ten. The sample in question was peripheral blood, obtained 28 days after the second AZD1222 dose. The receptors stem from an adult who received the AZD1222 COVID-19 vaccine. Each CDR3 is given with its conserved first and last residue. The D gene is left open where the match is weak. Not all rows give a size; the values are once, few, many and, for expanded clones, a class.

V gene	clone size	J gene	D gene	CDR3 DNA	CDR3 protein
TRBV9	once	TRBJ2-3	.	TGTGCCAGCAGCGTACGACACACCACAGATACGCAGTATTTT	CASSVRHTTDTQYF
TRBV16	.	TRBJ2-2	.	TGTGCCAGCAGCCCGTCAAAGGGAAGGATTAATTGGAACACCGGGGAGCTGTTTTTT	CASSPSKGRINWNTGELFF
TRBV5-6	.	TRBJ2-3	.	TGTGCCAGCAGCCCCGTTGGGGGAGCCCAAGGGACGCAGTATTTT	CASSPVGGAQGTQYF
TRBV20-1	.	TRBJ1-2	TRBD1	TGCAGTGCAAGTGCGGGACAGCCCTATGGCTACACCTTC	CSASAGQPYGYTF
TRBV4-2	once	TRBJ2-3	.	TGTGCCAGCAGCCAAGATCTGGCAGATACGCAGTATTTT	CASSQDLADTQYF
TRBV4-1	once	TRBJ2-7	.	TGCGCCAGCAGCCAAACGCGCGGCCTGGGGCACTACGAGCAGTACTTC	CASSQTRGLGHYEQYF
TRBV7-2	.	TRBJ2-5	.	TGTGCCAGCAGCTTAGCGGGACTCAAGAAAGAGACCCAGTACTTC	CASSLAGLKKETQYF
TRBV11-3	.	TRBJ2-1	TRBD1	TGTGCCAGCAGCTTAGATCGTTGGGACAGAATCTACAATGAGCAGTTCTTC	CASSLDRWDRIYNEQFF
TRBV7-9	.	TRBJ2-7	TRBD1	TGTGCCAGCAGCCATACAGGGGCTTCCTACGAGCAGTACTTC	CASSHTGASYEQYF
TRBV19	few	TRBJ2-1	.	TGTGCCAGTAGGGGAGGCCATGAGCAGTTCTTC	CASRGGHEQFF
TRBV6-6	once	TRBJ1-1	.	TGTGCCAGCAGTTACTCGGCGGCGAACACTGAAGCTTTCTTT	CASSYSAANTEAFF
TRBV4-1	.	TRBJ2-6	.	TGCGCCAGCAGCCAAGGCTTCCTCAGGGGTTCTGGGGCCAACGTCCTGACTTTC	CASSQGFLRGSGANVLTF
TRBV4-1	.	TRBJ1-1	.	TGCGCCAGCAGCCAAGTCCGGGGCCGAAATCCCCCCACTGCTGAAGCTTTCTTT	CASSQVRGRNPPTAEAFF
TRBV4-1	.	TRBJ2-7	.	TGCGCCAGCGCTAATCCTGGGGCCCACTCCTACGAGCAGTACTTC	CASANPGAHSYEQYF
TRBV9	.	TRBJ2-4	.	TGTGCCAGCAGCGTCACAGGAGGCTTAGCCAAAAACATTCAGTACTTC	CASSVTGGLAKNIQYF
TRBV19	.	TRBJ1-5	TRBD1	TGTGCCGGGGGACAGGGGGCAAATCAGCCCCAGCATTTT	CAGGQGANQPQHF
TRBV7-9	.	TRBJ2-5	TRBD2	TGTGCCAGCAGCCCTACTAGCGATCAAGAGACCCAGTACTTC	CASSPTSDQETQYF
TRBV7-7	.	TRBJ1-3	.	TGTGCTAGCAGCTTAGCGTATCCTCCCGGGCCTGGAAACACCATATATTTT	CASSLAYPPGPGNTIYF
TRBV6-5	.	TRBJ2-5	.	TGTGCCAGCAGTCAGGCAGAGACCCAGTACTTC	CASSQAETQYF
TRBV30	.	TRBJ1-2	.	TGTGCCTGGAGTTCGGCAGGGACGTATGGCTACACCTTC	CAWSSAGTYGYTF
TRBV2	.	TRBJ2-5	.	TGTGCCAGCATTCTAGTGGCTAGCGAAATTTCCCAAGAGACCCAGTACTTC	CASILVASEISQETQYF
TRBV6-5	.	TRBJ2-5	TRBD1	TGTGCCAGCAGTCAACACCCGACAGGGACAGAGACCCAGTACTTC	CASSQHPTGTETQYF
TRBV7-2	.	TRBJ2-1	.	TGTGCCAGCACCCGACACGGTTGGGCCGAGCAGTTCTTC	CASTRHGWAEQFF
TRBV19	.	TRBJ1-1	TRBD1	TGTGCCAGTAGTGGCCCGACAGGGTACACTGAAGCTTTCTTT	CASSGPTGYTEAFF
TRBV11-3	few	TRBJ1-3	.	TGTGCCAGCAGCTTAGATCAGAGCACTACTGGAAACACCATATATTTT	CASSLDQSTTGNTIYF
TRBV2	.	TRBJ2-7	TRBD1	TGTGCCAGCAGCCTGAAGGGACAGGGAGTCGGCGAGCAGTACTTC	CASSLKGQGVGEQYF
TRBV12-3/TRBV12-4	few	TRBJ1-2	.	TGTGCCAGCAGTTGGGGGGGAAACTATGGCTACACCTTC	CASSWGGNYGYTF
TRBV6-5	.	TRBJ2-1	.	TGTGCCAGCAGTTACGGGTCTAGACCACCGGGCGATGAGCAGTTCTTC	CASSYGSRPPGDEQFF
TRBV29-1	.	TRBJ1-1	TRBD1	TGCAGCGTTGGAGGACAGGGGTTCACTGAAGCTTTCTTT	CSVGGQGFTEAFF
TRBV3-1/TRBV3-2	once	TRBJ1-2	.	TGTGCCAGCAGCCAAGAATTTACGGGGTATGGCTACACCTTC	CASSQEFTGYGYTF
TRBV11-2	.	TRBJ1-2	.	TGTGCCAGCAGCTTATTAGCCGGGGGGGTTGCTAACTATGGCTACACCTTC	CASSLLAGGVANYGYTF
TRBV19	once	TRBJ1-1	.	TGTGCCAGTAGTCTCCAGGGTGGGGACACTGAAGCTTTCTTT	CASSLQGGDTEAFF
TRBV6-1	.	TRBJ2-7	.	TGTGCCAGCAGTGACTTCCCAGGTTTGGGACAAGGGATGTCCTACGAGCAGTACTTC	CASSDFPGLGQGMSYEQYF
TRBV28	.	TRBJ1-2	.	TGTGCCAGCAGTTTCTTAAACTATGGCTACACCTTC	CASSFLNYGYTF
TRBV19	.	TRBJ1-2	TRBD1	TGTGCCAGTACCAGGGACAGCGGTAACTATGGCTACACCTTC	CASTRDSGNYGYTF
TRBV19	few	TRBJ1-1	.	TGTGCCAGTAGTATAGGTGGGGAGATCCACACTGAAGCTTTCTTT	CASSIGGEIHTEAFF
TRBV24-1	.	TRBJ1-5	TRBD1	TGTGCCACCAGTGGGGGACAGGGCAATCAGCCCCAGCATTTT	CATSGGQGNQPQHF
TRBV3-1/TRBV3-2	.	TRBJ2-7	TRBD1	TGTGCCAGCAGCCAAAGGGGGCTAGGGGTGGGCTACGAGCAGTACTTC	CASSQRGLGVGYEQYF
TRBV29-1	.	TRBJ1-2	.	TGCAGCGTTGGAGAGGGACGGTTCTATGGCTACACCTTC	CSVGEGRFYGYTF
TRBV6-6	.	TRBJ2-1	TRBD2	TGTGCCAGCAGTCAACAGGGACCCGAACCGCCCGGGACTAGGCTTTGGGAGCAGTTCTTC	CASSQQGPEPPGTRLWEQFF
TRBV5-1	.	TRBJ2-5	.	TGCGCCAGCAGCTTCGGGAGCCAAGAGACCCAGTACTTC	CASSFGSQETQYF
TRBV7-9	.	TRBJ2-1	.	TGTGCCAGCAGCTTAACTCGTCTGCCCCAAGGCCCCTACAATGAGCAGTTCTTC	CASSLTRLPQGPYNEQFF
TRBV30	once	TRBJ2-3	.	TGTGCCTGGAGTGCAGGTCGAGGCACAGATACGCAGTATTTT	CAWSAGRGTDTQYF
TRBV19	.	TRBJ2-3	TRBD2	TGTGCCAGTAGTGCCCAAATCAGGCTAGCGGGAACAGATACGCAGTATTTT	CASSAQIRLAGTDTQYF
TRBV6-1	.	TRBJ1-5	.	TGTGCCAGCAGTGAAGCTTCGACAGTCAATCAGCCCCAGCATTTT	CASSEASTVNQPQHF
TRBV15	.	TRBJ1-3	.	TGTGCCACCAGCAGAGATATCACGGCTGGAAACACCATATATTTT	CATSRDITAGNTIYF
TRBV9	.	TRBJ1-5	.	TGTGCCAGCAGCGTAGATGGTTATCAGCCCCAGCATTTT	CASSVDGYQPQHF
TRBV29-1	.	TRBJ2-7	.	TGCAGCGTTGAAATGGCTCCATACGAGCAGTACTTC	CSVEMAPYEQYF
TRBV5-1	.	TRBJ1-2	.	TGCGCCAGCAGCTTGTATGGTGGGCGAGTCGGTAACTATGGCTACACCTTC	CASSLYGGRVGNYGYTF
TRBV5-1	once	TRBJ2-2	.	TGCGCCAGCAGCTCGCAAACCTTAGACTTGGCGGGGGAGCTGTTTTTT	CASSSQTLDLAGELFF
TRBV7-9	.	TRBJ2-2	.	TGTGCCAGCAGCCCCCGACGGACTAAGGACACCGGGGAGCTGTTTTTT	CASSPRRTKDTGELFF
TRBV6-4	.	TRBJ2-1	TRBD2	TGTGCCAGCAGTGACCTAGCGGGAGGAGGGTACAATGAGCAGTTCTTC	CASSDLAGGGYNEQFF